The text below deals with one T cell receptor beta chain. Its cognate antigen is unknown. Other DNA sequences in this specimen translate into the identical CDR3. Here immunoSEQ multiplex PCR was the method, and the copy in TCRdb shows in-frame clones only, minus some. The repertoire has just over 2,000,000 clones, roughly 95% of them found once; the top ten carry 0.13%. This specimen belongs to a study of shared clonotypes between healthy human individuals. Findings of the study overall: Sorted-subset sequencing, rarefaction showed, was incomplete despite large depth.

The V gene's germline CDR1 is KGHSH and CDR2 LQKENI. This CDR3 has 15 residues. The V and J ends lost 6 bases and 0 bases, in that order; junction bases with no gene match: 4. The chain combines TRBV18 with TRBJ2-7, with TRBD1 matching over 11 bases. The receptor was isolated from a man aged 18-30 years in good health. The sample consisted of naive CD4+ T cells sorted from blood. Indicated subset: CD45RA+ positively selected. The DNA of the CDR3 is TGTGCCAGCTCGCCGGACAGGGGGCTCTCCTACGAGCAGTACTTC. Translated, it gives CASSPDRGLSYEQYF.